This TCR beta chain was identified in a study of blood T cell repertoires in COVID-19. Across the study: Acute-phase and convalescent COVID-19 samples originated in the United States, Italy and Spain. T cells, B-cell-depleted T cells, or PBMCs provided the cDNA or gDNA that served as material.

Germline V gives CDR1 MNHEY, CDR2 SVGAGI. This CDR3 contains 14 residues. V lost 6 bases, J lost 4 bases, and 8 bases stayed unmatched. Original methodology: The assay estimated nucleated cells by amplifying reference gene primers. TCRdb keeps only in-frame clones here, not all; method: immunoSEQ multiplex PCR. V, J and clone size are those of that table, while D and trimming were read from the DNA. The sample yields 85,000 to 130,000 clones, 75% to 90% seen once. Sequenced input: peripheral blood. This TCR came from a man in his fifties or sixties with acute or convalescent COVID-19. This chain connects TRBV6-5 to TRBJ1-2; 7 bases map to TRBD1. The CDR3 DNA follows: TGTGCCAGCAGACTAAGAGGGGGCCTCTATGGCTACACCTTC. Translating it yields CASRLRGGLYGYTF.